The source of this T cell receptor beta chain is a study of cytomegalovirus exposure and HLA in healthy donors. Despite likely unrecorded immune exposures, the donors were nominally healthy at the time of sampling. J lost 4 bases, V lost 3 bases, and 9 bases had no gene match. Germline CDR1 is SGDLS and CDR2 is YYNGEE. This CDR3 spans 17 amino acids. PCR amplification relied on 60 Vbeta primers (plus 13 Jbeta primers). Profiled with immunoSEQ multiplex PCR; TCRdb holds only in-frame clones, not every one. This sample has roughly 120,000 clones, with 81% found just once. The chain links TRBV9 to TRBJ2-3; 12 bases line up with TRBD2. This TCR was sampled from a woman aged 25 to 39 in good health and CMV-seronegative. The sample consisted of PBMCs. As DNA, the CDR3 is TGTGCCAGCAGCGGCGGACTAGCGGGGTCAGGGGCAGATACGCAGTATTTT. Translated: CASSGGLAGSGADTQYF.